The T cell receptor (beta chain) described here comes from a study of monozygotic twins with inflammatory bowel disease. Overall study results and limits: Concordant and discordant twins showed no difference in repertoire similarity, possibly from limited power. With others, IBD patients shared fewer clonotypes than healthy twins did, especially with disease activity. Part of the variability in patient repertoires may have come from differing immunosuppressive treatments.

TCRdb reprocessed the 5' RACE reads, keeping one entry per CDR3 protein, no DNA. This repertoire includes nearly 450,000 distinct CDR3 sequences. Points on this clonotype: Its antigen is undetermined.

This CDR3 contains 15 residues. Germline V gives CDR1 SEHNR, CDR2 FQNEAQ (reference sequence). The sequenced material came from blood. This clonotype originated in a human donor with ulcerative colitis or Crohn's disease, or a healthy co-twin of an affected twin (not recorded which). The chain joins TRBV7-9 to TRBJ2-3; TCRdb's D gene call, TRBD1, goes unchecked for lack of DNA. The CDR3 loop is CASSPGSHSTDTQYF.